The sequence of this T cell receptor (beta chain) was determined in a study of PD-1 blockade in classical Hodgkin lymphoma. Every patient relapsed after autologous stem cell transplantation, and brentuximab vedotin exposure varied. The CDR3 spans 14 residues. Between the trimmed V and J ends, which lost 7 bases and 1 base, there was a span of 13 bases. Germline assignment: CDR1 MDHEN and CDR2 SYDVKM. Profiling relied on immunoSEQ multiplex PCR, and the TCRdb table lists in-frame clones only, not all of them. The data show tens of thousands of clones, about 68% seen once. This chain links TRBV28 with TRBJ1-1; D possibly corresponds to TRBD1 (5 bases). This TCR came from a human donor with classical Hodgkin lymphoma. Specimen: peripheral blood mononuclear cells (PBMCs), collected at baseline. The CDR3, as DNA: TGTGCCAGCACCCTTCCCGGGGCGAACACTGAAGCTTTCTTT. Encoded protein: CASTLPGANTEAFF.